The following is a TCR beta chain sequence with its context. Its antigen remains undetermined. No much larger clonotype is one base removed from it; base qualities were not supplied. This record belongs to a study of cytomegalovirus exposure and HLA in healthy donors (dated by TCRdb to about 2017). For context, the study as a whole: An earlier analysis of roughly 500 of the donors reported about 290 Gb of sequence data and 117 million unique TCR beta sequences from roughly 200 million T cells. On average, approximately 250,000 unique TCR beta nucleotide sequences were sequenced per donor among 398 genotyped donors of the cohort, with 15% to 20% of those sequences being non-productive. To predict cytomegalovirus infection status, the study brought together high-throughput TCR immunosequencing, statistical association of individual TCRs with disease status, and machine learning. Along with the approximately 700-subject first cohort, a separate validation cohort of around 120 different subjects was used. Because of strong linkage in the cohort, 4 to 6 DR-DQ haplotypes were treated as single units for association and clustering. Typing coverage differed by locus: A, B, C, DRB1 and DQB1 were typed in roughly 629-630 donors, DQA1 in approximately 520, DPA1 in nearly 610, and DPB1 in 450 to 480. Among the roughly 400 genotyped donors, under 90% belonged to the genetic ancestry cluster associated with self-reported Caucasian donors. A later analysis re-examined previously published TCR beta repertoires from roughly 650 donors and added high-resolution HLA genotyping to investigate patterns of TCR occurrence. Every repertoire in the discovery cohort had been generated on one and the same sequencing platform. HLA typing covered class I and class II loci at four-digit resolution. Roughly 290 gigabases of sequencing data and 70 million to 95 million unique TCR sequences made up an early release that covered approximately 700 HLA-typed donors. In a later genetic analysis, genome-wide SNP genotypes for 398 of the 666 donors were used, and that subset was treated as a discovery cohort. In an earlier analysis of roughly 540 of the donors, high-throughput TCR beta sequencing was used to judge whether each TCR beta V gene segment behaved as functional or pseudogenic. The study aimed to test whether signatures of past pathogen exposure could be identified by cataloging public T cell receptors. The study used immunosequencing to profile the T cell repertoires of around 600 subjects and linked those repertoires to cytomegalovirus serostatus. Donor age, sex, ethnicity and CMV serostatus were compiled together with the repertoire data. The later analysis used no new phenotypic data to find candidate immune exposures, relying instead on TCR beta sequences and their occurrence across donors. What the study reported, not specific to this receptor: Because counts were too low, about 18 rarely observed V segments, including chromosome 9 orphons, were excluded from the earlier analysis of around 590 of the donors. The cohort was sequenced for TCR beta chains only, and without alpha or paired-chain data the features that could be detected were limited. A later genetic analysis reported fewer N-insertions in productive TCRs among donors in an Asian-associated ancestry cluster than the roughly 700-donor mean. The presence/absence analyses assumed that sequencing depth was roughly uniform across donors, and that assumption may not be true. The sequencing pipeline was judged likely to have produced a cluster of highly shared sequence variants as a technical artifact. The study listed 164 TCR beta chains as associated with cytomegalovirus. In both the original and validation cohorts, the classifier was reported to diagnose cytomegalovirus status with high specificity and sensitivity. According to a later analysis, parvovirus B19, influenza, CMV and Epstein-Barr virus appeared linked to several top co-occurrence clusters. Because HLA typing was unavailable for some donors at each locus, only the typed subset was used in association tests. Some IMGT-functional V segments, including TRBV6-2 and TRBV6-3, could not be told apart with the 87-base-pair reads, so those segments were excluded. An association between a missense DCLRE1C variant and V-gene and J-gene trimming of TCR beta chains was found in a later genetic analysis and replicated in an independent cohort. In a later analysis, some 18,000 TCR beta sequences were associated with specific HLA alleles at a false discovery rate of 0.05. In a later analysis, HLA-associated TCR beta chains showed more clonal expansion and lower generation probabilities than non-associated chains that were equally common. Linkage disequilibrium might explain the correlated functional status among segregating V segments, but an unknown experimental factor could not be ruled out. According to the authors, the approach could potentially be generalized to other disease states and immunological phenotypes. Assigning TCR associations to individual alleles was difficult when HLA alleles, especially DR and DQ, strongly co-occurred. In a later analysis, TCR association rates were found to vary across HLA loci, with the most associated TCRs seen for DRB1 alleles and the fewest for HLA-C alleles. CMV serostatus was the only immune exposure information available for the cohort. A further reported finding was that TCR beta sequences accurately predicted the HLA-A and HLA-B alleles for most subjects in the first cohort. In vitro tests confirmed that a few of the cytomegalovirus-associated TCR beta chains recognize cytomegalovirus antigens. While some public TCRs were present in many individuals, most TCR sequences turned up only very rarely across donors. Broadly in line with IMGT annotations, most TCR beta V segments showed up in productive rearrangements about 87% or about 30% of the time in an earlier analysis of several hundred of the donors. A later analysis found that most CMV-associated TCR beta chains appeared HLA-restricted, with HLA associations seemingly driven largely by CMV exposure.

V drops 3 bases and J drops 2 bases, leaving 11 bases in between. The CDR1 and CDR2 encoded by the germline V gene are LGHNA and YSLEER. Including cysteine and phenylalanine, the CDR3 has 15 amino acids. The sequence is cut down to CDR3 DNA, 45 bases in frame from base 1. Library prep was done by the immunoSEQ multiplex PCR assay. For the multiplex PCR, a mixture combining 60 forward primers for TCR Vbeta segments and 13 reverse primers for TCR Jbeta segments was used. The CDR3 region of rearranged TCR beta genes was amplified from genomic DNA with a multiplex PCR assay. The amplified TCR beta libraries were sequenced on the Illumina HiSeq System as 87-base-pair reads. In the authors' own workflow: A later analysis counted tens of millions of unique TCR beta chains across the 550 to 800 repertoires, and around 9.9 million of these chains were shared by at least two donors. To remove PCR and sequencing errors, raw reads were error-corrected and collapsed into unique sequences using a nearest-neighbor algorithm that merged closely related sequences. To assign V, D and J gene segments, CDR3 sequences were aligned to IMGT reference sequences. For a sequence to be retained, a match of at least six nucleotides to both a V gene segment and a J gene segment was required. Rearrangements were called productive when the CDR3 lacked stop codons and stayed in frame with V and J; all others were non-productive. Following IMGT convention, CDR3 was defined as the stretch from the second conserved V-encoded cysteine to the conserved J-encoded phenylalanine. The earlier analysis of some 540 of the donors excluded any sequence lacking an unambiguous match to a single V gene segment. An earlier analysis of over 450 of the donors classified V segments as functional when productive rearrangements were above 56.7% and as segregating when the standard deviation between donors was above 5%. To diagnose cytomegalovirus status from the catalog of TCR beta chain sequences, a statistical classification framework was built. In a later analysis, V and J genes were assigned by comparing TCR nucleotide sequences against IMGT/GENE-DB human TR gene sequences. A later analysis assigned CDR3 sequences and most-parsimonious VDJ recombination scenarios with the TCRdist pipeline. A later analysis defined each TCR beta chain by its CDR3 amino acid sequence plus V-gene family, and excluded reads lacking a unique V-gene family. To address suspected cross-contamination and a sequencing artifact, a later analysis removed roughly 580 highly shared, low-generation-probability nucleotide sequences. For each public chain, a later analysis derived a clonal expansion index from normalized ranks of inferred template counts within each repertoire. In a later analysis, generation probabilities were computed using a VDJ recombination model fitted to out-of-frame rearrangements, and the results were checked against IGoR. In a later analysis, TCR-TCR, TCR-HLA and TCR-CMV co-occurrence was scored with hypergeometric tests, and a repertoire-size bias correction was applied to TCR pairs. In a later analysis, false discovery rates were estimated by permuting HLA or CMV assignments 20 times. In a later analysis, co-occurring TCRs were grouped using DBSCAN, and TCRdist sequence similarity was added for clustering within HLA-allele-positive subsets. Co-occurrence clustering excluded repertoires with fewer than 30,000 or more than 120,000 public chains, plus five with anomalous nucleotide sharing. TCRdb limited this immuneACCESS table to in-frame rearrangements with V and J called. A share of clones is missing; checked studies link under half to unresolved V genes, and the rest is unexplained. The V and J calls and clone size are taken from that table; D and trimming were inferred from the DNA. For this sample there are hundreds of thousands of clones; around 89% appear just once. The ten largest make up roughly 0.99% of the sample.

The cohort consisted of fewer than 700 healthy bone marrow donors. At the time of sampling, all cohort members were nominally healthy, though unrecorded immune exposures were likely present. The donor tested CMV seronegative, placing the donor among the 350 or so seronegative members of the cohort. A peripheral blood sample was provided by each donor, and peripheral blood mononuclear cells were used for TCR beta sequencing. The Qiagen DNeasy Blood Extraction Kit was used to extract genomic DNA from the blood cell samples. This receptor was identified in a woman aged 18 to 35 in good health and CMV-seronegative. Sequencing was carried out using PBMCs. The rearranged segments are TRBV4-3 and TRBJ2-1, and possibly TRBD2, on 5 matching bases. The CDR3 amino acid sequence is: CASSQSGAPYNEQFF. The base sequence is TGCGCCAGCAGCCAGAGCGGAGCACCCTACAATGAGCAGTTCTTC.